The clone carrying this TCR beta chain was found a few times. Its target is not known. The sample originates from a study of post-analysis software for immune sequencing data. Study background: The cohort encompassed relapsing-remitting, secondary progressive and progressive-relapsing multiple sclerosis disease courses.

Trimming stripped 4 bases from V and 0 bases from J, with 10 bases between. Germline loops: CDR1 ENHRY, CDR2 SYGVKD. CDR3 size: 14 residues. The study, taken as a whole, reports: Multiple sclerosis patients had significantly lower normalized Chao1 diversity than controls. In patients, about 5 TRBV segments were more frequent than in controls, with TRBV5-6, TRBV5-1 and TRBV20-1 among them.

Carried by the TCR beta cDNA libraries were unique molecular identifiers. TCRdb itself ran the PCR reads through MiXCR, one entry per CDR3 protein. The sample has 500,000 to 600,000 distinct CDR3 sequences; roughly 45% are singletons. The V call is TRBV10-3, the J call TRBJ2-7; D remains ambiguous. Source material: blood. The sequence came from a girl aged 10-17 years with multiple sclerosis. CDR3 sequence (DNA): TGTGCCATCAGTGCTGAGGTTTACTCCTACGAGCAGTACTTC. It codes for CAISAEVYSYEQYF.